The 16 T cell receptor beta chains reported below all come from one sample, sequenced in a study of cytomegalovirus exposure and HLA in healthy donors. PCR employed 60 Vbeta and 13 Jbeta primers. Only in-frame clones appear in the TCRdb table, and some are missing; sequencing was by immunoSEQ multiplex PCR. The table lists some 130,000 clones, 60% to 80% of them singletons. Material for sequencing was PBMCs. The source of these receptors is a man younger than 45 in good health and CMV-seronegative.

The chain links TRBV29-1 to TRBJ2-7; TRBD2 matches 11 bases. CDR1 is SQVTM and CDR2 is ANQGSEA in the germline V gene. This CDR3 spans 12 amino acids. With V trimmed by 7 bases and J by 5 bases, 4 bases remained unmatched. Here the CDR3 reads CSAGTSGHEQYF. In nucleotides, the CDR3 is TGCAGCGCGGGGACTAGCGGCCACGAGCAGTACTTC.

The V and J genes are TRBV19 and TRBJ2-3, with 7 nucleotides matching TRBD2. This CDR3 has 18 amino acids. Losses at the gene ends were 3 bases for V and 0 bases for J; bases not matched to a gene: 12. Germline lookup yields CDR1 LNHDA and CDR2 SQIVND (reference sequence). The CDR3 nucleotides are TGTGCCAGTAGTATTATGAGGCTCAGCGGGAAAAGCACAGATACGCAGTATTTT. Its protein product is CASSIMRLSGKSTDTQYF.

The rearrangement uses TRBV28 and TRBJ2-3; tentative D call: TRBD1 (6 bases). CDR1 is MDHEN, CDR2 SYDVKM, per germline. V lost 5 bases to trimming and J lost 1 base, with 10 bases between them. The CDR3 sequence is 14 residues long. The CDR3 spells CASSPRQGTDTQYF. In nucleotides, the CDR3 is TGTGCCAGCAGTCCTCGACAGGGCACAGATACGCAGTATTTT.

Comment on this clone: The sample contains more than one DNA sequence encoding this CDR3. The rearrangement uses TRBV27 and TRBJ2-7; 8 bases are a match to TRBD2. This CDR3 spans 14 amino acids. Trimming took 2 bases from V and 0 from J; bases not matched to a gene: 0. Germline V gives CDR1 MNHEY, CDR2 SMNVEV (reference sequence). The CDR3 reads CASSLSGSSYEQYF. The CDR3 DNA follows: TGTGCCAGCAGTTTAAGCGGGAGCTCCTACGAGCAGTACTTC.

This sequence joins TRBV29-1 and TRBJ1-2, with D possibly TRBD1 on 5 matching bases. Germline CDR1 is SQVTM and CDR2 is ANQGSEA. This CDR3 has 12 residues. Trimming removed 3 bases from V and 2 bases from J, with 7 bases in between. Here the CDR3 reads CSVEAGNYGYTF. CDR3 sequence (DNA): TGCAGCGTTGAGGCAGGGAACTATGGCTACACCTTC.

V gene TRBV7-9 combines with J gene TRBJ2-2; 12 nucleotides align to TRBD2. V was pared by 5 bases and J by 1 base, with 11 bases of the junction left unmatched. Germline CDR1 SEHNR, CDR2 FQNEAQ (reference sequence). This CDR3 region has 19 residues. CDR3 region: CASSLRLAGAPRNTGELFF. CDR3 in DNA: TGTGCCAGCAGCCTCAGACTAGCGGGGGCACCCCGGAACACCGGGGAGCTGTTTTTT.

The chain joins TRBV18 to TRBJ2-5; TRBD1 matches at 10 bases. The junction had 10 bases not matched to a gene; V was cut back by 4 bases and J by 5 bases. There are 16 residues in the CDR3. The V gene's germline CDR1 is KGHSH and CDR2 LQKENI. The CDR3 reads CASSRSAGTGAETQYF. The CDR3 DNA reads as TGTGCCAGCTCACGCTCCGCCGGGACAGGGGCGGAGACCCAGTACTTC.

The J gene is TRBJ2-1, the V gene TRBV30; 8 nucleotides agree with TRBD2. In germline, CDR1 is GTSNPN, CDR2 SVGIG (reference sequence). Losses at the gene ends were 5 bases for V and 4 bases for J; bases not matched to a gene: 16. This CDR3 is built from 17 residues. CDR3 nucleotides: TGTGCCTGGTCGTCCGGGGGGGGGAGCGGGCCTTACAATGAGCAGTTCTTC. This gives the protein CAWSSGGGSGPYNEQFF.

This clone appeared a single time. V usage is TRBV2 and J usage is TRBJ1-3, with D possibly being TRBD1 (5 bases). V lost 7 bases, J lost 4 bases, and 17 bases lay in between. The germline CDR1 and CDR2 sequences are SNHLY and FYNNEI. The CDR3 consists of 15 residues. In DNA form, the CDR3 reads TGTGCCAGCACCAGGGATATCAGTGCAGGAAACACCATATATTTT. It specifies CASTRDISAGNTIYF.

The chain links TRBV15 to TRBJ2-1; 13 bases align to TRBD2. V shed 3 bases, J shed 4 bases, and the junction held 9 bases outside the gene matches. The CDR3 runs 18 residues. Germline values: CDR1 LNHNV, CDR2 YYDKDF (reference sequence). CDR3 sequence reads: CATSREGLAGVPYNEQFF. The CDR3 DNA reads as TGTGCCACCAGCAGGGAAGGACTAGCGGGAGTGCCGTACAATGAGCAGTTCTTC.

The J gene is TRBJ2-4, the V gene TRBV28; 7 nucleotides agree with TRBD1. Germline V CDR1 and CDR2: MDHEN, SYDVKM. V lost 3 bases and J lost 6; bases outside the gene matches: 17. The CDR3 runs 18 residues. The CDR3 here is CASSLDPPWSRGLNIQYF. In nucleotides, the CDR3 is TGTGCCAGCAGTTTGGACCCACCGTGGTCCAGGGGGTTAAACATTCAGTACTTC.

V gene TRBV6-5 combines with J gene TRBJ1-2, with 7 bases fitting TRBD1. Trimming cost V 3 bases and J 4 bases; bases outside gene matches: 8. Germline CDR1 and CDR2: MNHEY and SVGAGI. The CDR3 spans 15 residues. The CDR3 protein is CASSYARDSTYGYTF. CDR3 DNA: TGTGCCAGCAGTTATGCCCGGGACAGCACCTATGGCTACACCTTC.

The V gene is TRBV2, the J gene TRBJ2-5, with TRBD2 matching 9 bases. Germline CDR1 is SNHLY and CDR2 is FYNNEI. There are 13 residues in the CDR3. Germline trimming cut 7 bases from V and 5 bases from J; bases unmatched to any gene: 5. The CDR3 is CASNGGRAETQYF. CDR3 nucleotide sequence: TGTGCCAGCAACGGCGGGAGGGCCGAGACCCAGTACTTC.

This clone was seen a single time. The chain recombines TRBV2 with TRBJ2-5; TRBD2 matches 13 bases. The CDR3 consists of 15 residues. V gave up 6 bases and J gave up 9 bases; unmatched junction bases: 10. Germline V lookup: CDR1 SNHLY, CDR2 FYNNEI. The CDR3: CASSPGLAGFSAQYF. CDR3 coding DNA: TGTGCCAGCAGCCCGGGACTAGCGGGGTTTTCGGCCCAGTACTTC. The full variable domain, in which reference TRBV2 and TRBJ2-5 provide the parts outside the CDR3, is EPEVTQTPSHQVTQMGQEVILRCVPISNHLYFYWYRQILGQKVEFLVSFYNNEISEKSEIFDDQFSVERPDGSNFTLKIRSTKLEDSAMYFCASSPGLAGFSAQYFGPGTRLLVL.

A single count supports this clone. The CDR3 DNA is TGTGCCAGCAGCCATACGCCCGGGACAGGCTACTCCTACGAGCAGTACTTC. Its translation: CASSHTPGTGYSYEQYF. J is TRBJ2-7 and V is TRBV7-9; 8 bases line up with TRBD1. The CDR3 spans 17 residues. Germline V CDR1 and CDR2: SEHNR, FQNEAQ (reference sequence). The V segment lost 5 bases and the J segment 0 bases; nucleotides outside the gene matches: 12.

This clone was observed a handful of times. The rearrangement links TRBV6-1 to TRBJ1-1; D is unclear. The CDR3 sequence is 13 residues long. Germline V lookup: CDR1 MNHNS, CDR2 SASEGT. V lost 6 bases to trimming and J lost 0 bases, with 8 bases between them. The DNA for the CDR3 is TGTGCCAGCAGCCAGGTCATGAACACTGAAGCTTTCTTT. It translates to CASSQVMNTEAFF.